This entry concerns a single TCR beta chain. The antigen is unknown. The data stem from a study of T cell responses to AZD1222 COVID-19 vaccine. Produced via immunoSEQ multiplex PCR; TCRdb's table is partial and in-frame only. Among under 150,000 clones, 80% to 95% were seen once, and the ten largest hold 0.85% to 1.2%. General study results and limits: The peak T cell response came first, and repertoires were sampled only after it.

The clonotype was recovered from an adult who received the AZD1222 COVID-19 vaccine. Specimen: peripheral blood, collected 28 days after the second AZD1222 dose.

The CDR3 region is CASRNTKTALSGYTF. Written as DNA, the CDR3 is TGTGCCAGCAGGAACACCAAGACAGCCCTATCTGGCTACACCTTC. V usage is TRBV6-5 and J usage is TRBJ1-2; D might be TRBD1 (5 bases). The CDR3 runs to 15 residues. V was cut by 6 bases and J by 7 bases, with 21 bases left in between. CDR1 and CDR2 from the germline V gene are MNHEY and SVGAGI.